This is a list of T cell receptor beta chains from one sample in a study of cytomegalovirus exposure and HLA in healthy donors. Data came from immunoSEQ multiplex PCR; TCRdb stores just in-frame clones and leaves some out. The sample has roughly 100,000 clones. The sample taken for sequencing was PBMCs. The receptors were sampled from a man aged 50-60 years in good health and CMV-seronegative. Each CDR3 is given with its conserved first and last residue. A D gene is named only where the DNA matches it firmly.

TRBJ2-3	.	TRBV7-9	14	TGTGCCAGCAGCCAACGAAGTGTCGGAGATACGCAGTATTTT	CASSQRSVGDTQYF
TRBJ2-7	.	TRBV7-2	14	TGTGCCAGCAGCCCACATCAGGGCCCGTACGAGCAGTACTTC	CASSPHQGPYEQYF
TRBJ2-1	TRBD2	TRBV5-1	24	TGCGCCAGCAGCTCGAGGGGACAGAATACTGGGCAGGCTAGCGGGGGGACGAAATACAATGAGCAGTTCTTC	CASSSRGQNTGQASGGTKYNEQFF
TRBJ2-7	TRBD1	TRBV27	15	TGTGCCAGCAGTTTAGCGAGGGGCAGGGGGTACGAGCAGTACTTC	CASSLARGRGYEQYF
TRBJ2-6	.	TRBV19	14	TGTGCCAGTAGTATCTTAGAGAGGGCCAACGTCCTGACTTTC	CASSILERANVLTF
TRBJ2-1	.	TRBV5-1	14	TGCGCCAGCAGCTTTCCAGGGGATTACAATGAGCAGTTCTTC	CASSFPGDYNEQFF
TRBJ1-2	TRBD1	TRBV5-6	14	TGTGCCAGCAGCTGGGACAGTGGGAGTTATGGCTACACCTTC	CASSWDSGSYGYTF
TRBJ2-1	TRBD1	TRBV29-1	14	TGCAGCGTGGGACGGGACAGCTCCTACAATGAGCAGTTCTTC	CSVGRDSSYNEQFF
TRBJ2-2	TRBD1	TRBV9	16	TGTGCCAGCAGCGGAGGGGACAGGGTTGGTACCGGGGAGCTGTTTTTT	CASSGGDRVGTGELFF
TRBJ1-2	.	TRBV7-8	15	TGTGCCAGCAGCTCTAGCGGCCAGGGGAACTATGGCTACACCTTC	CASSSSGQGNYGYTF
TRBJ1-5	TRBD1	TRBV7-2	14	TGTGCCAGCAGCTTAGAAGGGGGCAGGCAGCCCCAGCATTTT	CASSLEGGRQPQHF
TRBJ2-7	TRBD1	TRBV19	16	TGTGCCAGTAGTCGAGCTGGGGGACAGGGAATACGCGAGCAGTACTTC	CASSRAGGQGIREQYF
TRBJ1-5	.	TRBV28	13	TGTGCCAGCAGCCCTCAGGGCAATCAGCCCCAGCATTTT	CASSPQGNQPQHF
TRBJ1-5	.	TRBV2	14	TGTGCCAGCAGGGCGGACAGTCTCAATCAGCCCCAGCATTTT	CASRADSLNQPQHF
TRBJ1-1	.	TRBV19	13	TGTGCCAGTAGTATCCCTTCGGGCACTGAAGCTTTCTTT	CASSIPSGTEAFF
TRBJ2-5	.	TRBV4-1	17	TGCGCCAGCAGCCAAGAAGGGAGAACGGGGGGCGGAGAGACCCAGTACTTC	CASSQEGRTGGGETQYF
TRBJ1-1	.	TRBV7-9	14	TGTGCCAGCAGCTATTACAGGGAGAGGGCTGAAGCTTTCTTT	CASSYYRERAEAFF
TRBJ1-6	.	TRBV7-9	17	TGTGCCAGCAGCTTAGTGGGGTACGGGGACATCCCTTCACCCCTCCACTTT	CASSLVGYGDIPSPLHF
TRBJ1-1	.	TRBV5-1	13	TGCGCCAGCAGCTTTCAGGGGAGTCGTGAAGCTTTCTTT	CASSFQGSREAFF
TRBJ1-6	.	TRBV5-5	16	TGTGCCAGCAGCCGGGACTTCTTGGCTAAGGATTCACCCCTCCACTTT	CASSRDFLAKDSPLHF
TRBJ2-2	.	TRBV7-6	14	TGTGCCAGCAGAATGACAGGGAACACCGGGGAGCTGTTTTTT	CASRMTGNTGELFF